A single sample gave rise to the 15 T cell receptor beta chains below, sequenced in a study of blood T cell repertoires in COVID-19 (dated by TCRdb to the early 2020s). Library preparation employed the immunoSEQ multiplex PCR assay. TCRdb retrieved this table from immuneACCESS and kept in-frame rearrangements only. Not all clones are present; in checked studies, unresolved V genes account for under half, and no reason is known for the remainder. The sample table shows about 120,000 clones, and roughly four fifths are seen once. The ten largest make up around 6% of the sample. Material: peripheral blood. These TCRs come from a man aged 55 to 70 with acute or convalescent COVID-19.

The chain employs TRBV3-1 (or the pseudogene TRBV3-2) and TRBJ1-2, with D perhaps matching TRBD1 (6 bases). Germline V gene lookup returns CDR1 LGHDT and CDR2 YNNKEL (reference sequence). The V and J ends lost 4 bases and 4 bases respectively, with 16 bases between them. The CDR3 loop spans 15 amino acids. The CDR3 region is CASSPNVRGGYGYTF. The CDR3 DNA follows: TGTGCCAGCAGCCCGAATGTCAGGGGCGGCTATGGCTACACCTTC.

J is TRBJ1-2 and V is TRBV7-9; D gene ambiguous. Germline V CDR1 and CDR2: SEHNR, FQNEAQ (reference sequence). This CDR3 contains 12 residues. V lost 5 bases to trimming and J lost 8 bases, with 12 bases between them. The CDR3 DNA sequence: TGTGCCAGCAGCAAAGAAGGGAGAGGCTACACCTTC. This codes for CASSKEGRGYTF.

V is TRBV3-1 (or the pseudogene TRBV3-2) and J is TRBJ2-2; D possibly corresponds to TRBD1 (5 bases). The CDR3 runs to 14 residues. V lost 1 base to trimming and J lost 7 bases, with 10 bases between them. The germline CDR1 and CDR2 sequences are LGHDT and YNNKEL (reference sequence). The CDR3 region has the DNA TGTGCCAGCAGCCAAGGGTCAGGGCTCGGGGAGCTGTTTTTT. Its translation: CASSQGSGLGELFF.

The chain recombines TRBV2 with TRBJ1-4, with unresolved D. Germline-derived CDR1 and CDR2 are SNHLY and FYNNEI. CDR3 length equals 13 residues. The V gene lost 1 base and the J gene lost 12 bases, with 12 bases spanning the gap. CDR3 amino acids: CASSEENIGELFF. In DNA, the CDR3 is TGTGCCAGCAGTGAAGAGAATATCGGGGAACTGTTTTTT.

The genes are TRBV7-9 and TRBJ1-1; D unclear. The germline gives CDR1 SEHNR, CDR2 FQNEAQ (reference sequence). Between the trimmed V and J ends, which lost 2 bases and 6 bases, there was a span of 7 bases. The CDR3 totals 12 residues. The CDR3 sequence is CASSLTRSEAFF. CDR3 nucleotide sequence: TGTGCCAGCAGCTTAACTCGGTCTGAAGCTTTCTTT.

This clone occurred once. The J gene is TRBJ1-6, the V gene TRBV3-1 (or the pseudogene TRBV3-2), with D tentatively TRBD1 (5 bases). The germline V gene encodes CDR1 LGHDT and CDR2 YNNKEL (reference sequence). The CDR3 totals 14 residues. V was cut by 3 bases and J by 10 bases, with 13 bases left in between. The CDR3 here is CASSQQGKGSPLHF. The CDR3 nucleotides are TGTGCCAGCAGCCAGCAGGGTAAAGGATCACCCCTCCACTTT.

This rearrangement joins TRBV27 to TRBJ2-7; the match to TRBD1 covers 7 bases. The CDR3 covers 13 residues. Germline V gives CDR1 MNHEY, CDR2 SMNVEV (reference sequence). Trimming at V came to 5 bases and at J to 0 bases, leaving 1 base not matched to a gene. The CDR3 sequence is CASSGTDSYEQYF. The DNA for the CDR3 is TGTGCCAGCAGTGGGACAGACTCCTACGAGCAGTACTTC.

This clone has just one count. The chain employs TRBV7-3 and TRBJ2-1; the match to TRBD2 covers 7 bases. The CDR3 covers 16 residues. Trimming removed 5 bases from V and 4 bases from J; junction bases left unmatched: 11. Germline V gene sequence: CDR1 SGHTA, CDR2 FQGTGA. As DNA, the CDR3 is TGTGCCAGCAGCCACCCAACTAGCGATCCTTACAATGAGCAGTTCTTC. This sequence encodes CASSHPTSDPYNEQFF. The variable domain in full, completed from reference TRBV7-3 and TRBJ2-1, reads GAGVSQTPSNKVTEKGKYVELRCDPISGHTALYWYRQSLGQGPEFLIYFQGTGAADDSGLPNDRFFAVRPEGSVSTLKIQRTERGDSAVYLCASSHPTSDPYNEQFFGPGTRLTVL.

The CDR3 nucleotides read TGTGCCAGCAGCTTCCATTACAAGAACACTGAAGCTTTCTTT. It encodes CASSFHYKNTEAFF. The rearrangement joins TRBV9 to TRBJ1-1; no firm D call. Germline loops: CDR1 SGDLS, CDR2 YYNGEE. There are 14 residues in the CDR3. V was pared by 4 bases and J by 1 base, with 11 bases between.

CDR3 DNA sequence: TGTGCCAGTAGCACCGACAGGGCCGACACTGAAGCTTTCTTT. Translated, it gives CASSTDRADTEAFF. This chain connects TRBV19 to TRBJ1-1; 7 positions agree with TRBD1. The germline V gene encodes CDR1 LNHDA and CDR2 SQIVND (reference sequence). The V segment lost 6 bases and the J segment 3 bases; nucleotides outside the gene matches: 7. This CDR3 is built from 14 residues. Full variable domain (missing parts from reference TRBV19 and TRBJ1-1): DGGITQSPKYLFRKEGQNVTLSCEQNLNHDAMYWYRQDPGQGLRLIYYSQIVNDFQKGDIAEGYSVSREKKESFPLTVTSAQKNPTAFYLCASSTDRADTEAFFGQGTRLTVV.

CDR3 sequence (DNA): TGTGCCAGCTCTGACAGGGGCACAGATACGCAGTATTTT. Translation gives CASSDRGTDTQYF. The V and J genes are TRBV7-6 and TRBJ2-3, with TRBD1 matching over 7 bases. CDR1 is SGHVS, CDR2 FNYEAQ, per germline. J lost 1 base, V lost 8 bases, and 3 bases had no gene match. This CDR3 is built from 13 residues.

This chain links TRBV24-1 with TRBJ2-1; D might be TRBD2 (7 bases). The V end lost 4 bases, the J end lost 7 bases, and 16 bases lay between the germline ends. Germline V gives CDR1 KGHDR, CDR2 SFDVKD. The CDR3 sequence is 15 residues long. This CDR3 reads CATSDPMGGPNEQFF. The DNA for the CDR3 is TGTGCCACCAGTGACCCAATGGGGGGGCCTAATGAGCAGTTCTTC.

This clone has more than one count but fewer than ten. The V and J genes are TRBV19 and TRBJ1-2; 10 bases match TRBD1. CDR3 size: 14 residues. Germline lookup yields CDR1 LNHDA and CDR2 SQIVND (reference sequence). Trimming cost V 4 bases and J 4 bases; bases outside gene matches: 3. The CDR3 DNA sequence: TGTGCCAGTAGTACCCGGACAGGGGGCTATGGCTACACCTTC. Protein: CASSTRTGGYGYTF.

The chain joins TRBV7-8 to TRBJ2-6; weak D call: TRBD2 (5 bases). CDR1 and CDR2 from the germline V gene are SGHVS and FQNEAQ. This CDR3 has 15 residues. The V gene lost 2 bases and the J gene lost 2 bases, with 7 bases spanning the gap. The CDR3 spells CASSLRDPGANVLTF. In DNA form, the CDR3 reads TGTGCCAGCAGCTTACGGGATCCTGGGGCCAACGTCCTGACTTTC.

The chain recombines TRBV4-1 with TRBJ1-2, with a tentative D call TRBD1 (6 bases). Trimming removed 4 bases from V and 4 bases from J, with 13 bases in between. Germline V CDR1 and CDR2: MGHRA, YSYEKL. The CDR3 is 14 residues long. Written as DNA, the CDR3 is TGCGCCAGCAGCCCTGGGGGGGCTGGCTATGGCTACACCTTC. This codes for CASSPGGAGYGYTF.